Sequencing of this T cell receptor (beta chain) was carried out in a study of OX40 agonist ivuxolimab in advanced cancers. Study-wide findings and caveats: Researchers report that CD8+ T cells had, on average, more expanded clones than CD4+.

J lost 2 bases, V lost 5 bases, and 2 bases had no gene match. The CDR3 consists of 14 residues. Per germline, CDR1 SGHTA and CDR2 FQGNSA. Data came from immunoSEQ multiplex PCR; TCRdb stores just in-frame clones and leaves some out. The table shows under 65,000 clones, with roughly 90% occurring only once. Worth noting for this clone: The antigen is undetermined.

This receptor was taken from an adult with an advanced solid tumor such as melanoma, head and neck, liver or kidney cancer. The chain carries TRBV7-2 and TRBJ1-4; TRBD1 aligns across 7 bases. The starting material was CD4+ or CD8+ T cells sorted from blood, obtained in a trial of the OX40 agonist ivuxolimab. In DNA, the CDR3 is TGTGCCAGCAGCGACAGGGTCACTAATGAAAAACTGTTTTTT. Translating it yields CASSDRVTNEKLFF.